This T cell receptor (beta chain) was documented in a study of blood T cell repertoires in COVID-19. TCRdb's table, derived via immunoSEQ multiplex PCR, lists solely in-frame clones and lacks some. Of around 99,000 clones in the sample, about four fifths were seen once. CDR3 length equals 15 residues. Trimming shortened V by 0 bases and J by 3 bases, and 11 bases separated the two germline ends. CDR1 MNHEY and CDR2 SVGAGI come from the germline V gene. The chain recombines TRBV6-5 with TRBJ1-2; D is perhaps TRBD1 (6 bases). This sequence was found in a human donor in a cohort sampled during active COVID-19. Sequenced: peripheral blood. Here the CDR3 reads CASSYSGGDYYGYTF. The CDR3 DNA sequence: TGTGCCAGCAGTTACTCTGGGGGCGACTACTATGGCTACACCTTC.